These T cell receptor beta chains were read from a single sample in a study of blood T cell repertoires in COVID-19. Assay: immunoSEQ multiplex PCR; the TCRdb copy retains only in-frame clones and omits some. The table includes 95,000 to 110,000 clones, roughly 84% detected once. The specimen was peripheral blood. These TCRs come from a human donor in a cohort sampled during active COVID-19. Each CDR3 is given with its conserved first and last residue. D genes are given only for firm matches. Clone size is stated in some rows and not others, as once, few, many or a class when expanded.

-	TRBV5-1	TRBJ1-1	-	CASSPRAMNTEAFF	TGCGCCAGCAGCCCGAGGGCCATGAACACTGAAGCTTTCTTT
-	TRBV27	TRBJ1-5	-	CASSSGWSNQPQHF	TGTGCCAGCAGTTCCGGGTGGAGCAATCAGCCCCAGCATTTT
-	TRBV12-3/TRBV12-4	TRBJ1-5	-	CASSFGNSQPQHF	TGTGCCAGCAGTTTTGGCAATTCACAGCCCCAGCATTTT
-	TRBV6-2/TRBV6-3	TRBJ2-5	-	CASSTQPGQHLGTQYF	TGTGCCAGCAGTACTCAGCCCGGCCAGCACCTAGGGACCCAGTACTTC
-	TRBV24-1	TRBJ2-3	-	CATSRGDNAGTDTQYF	TGTGCCACCAGCCGTGGAGATAACGCAGGGACAGATACGCAGTATTTT
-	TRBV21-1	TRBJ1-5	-	CASSKGGGYSNQPQHF	TGTGCCAGCAGCAAAGGGGGAGGGTATAGCAATCAGCCCCAGCATTTT
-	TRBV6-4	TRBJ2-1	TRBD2	CASSALAGGPVHEQFF	TGTGCCAGCAGTGCACTAGCGGGGGGCCCTGTCCATGAGCAGTTCTTC
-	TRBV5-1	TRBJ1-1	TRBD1	CASRPDRANTEAFF	TGCGCCAGCAGACCGGACAGGGCGAACACTGAAGCTTTCTTT
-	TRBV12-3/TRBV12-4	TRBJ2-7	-	CASSRRDEQYF	TGTGCCAGCAGCCGCCGGGACGAGCAGTACTTC
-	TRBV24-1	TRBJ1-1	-	CATSSGWWDTEAFF	TGTGCCACCAGTTCGGGGTGGTGGGACACTGAAGCTTTCTTT
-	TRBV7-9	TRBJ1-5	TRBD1	CASSLVVGQGPLSNQPQHF	TGTGCCAGCAGCTTAGTTGTGGGACAGGGGCCCCTTAGCAATCAGCCCCAGCATTTT
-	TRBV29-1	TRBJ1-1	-	CSVLSGSNTEAFF	TGCAGCGTTCTCTCCGGGTCAAACACTGAAGCTTTCTTT
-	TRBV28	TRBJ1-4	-	CASSSPPQRGSHREKLFF	TGTGCCAGCAGTTCACCCCCGCAACGGGGGAGTCATCGTGAAAAACTGTTTTTT
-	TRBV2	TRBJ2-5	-	CASRWTNQETQYF	TGTGCCAGCAGATGGACTAACCAAGAGACCCAGTACTTC
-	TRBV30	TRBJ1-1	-	CAWRERANTEAFF	TGTGCCTGGAGAGAGAGGGCGAACACTGAAGCTTTCTTT
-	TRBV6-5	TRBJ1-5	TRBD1	CASSTSDRGTQPQHF	TGTGCCAGCAGCACCTCAGACAGGGGGACCCAGCCCCAGCATTTT
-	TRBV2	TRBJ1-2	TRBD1	CASSGDRVVSYGYTF	TGTGCCAGCAGTGGTGACAGGGTTGTTAGCTATGGCTACACCTTC
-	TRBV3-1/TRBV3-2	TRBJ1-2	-	CASSPRRGSGYTF	TGTGCCAGCAGTCCCCGCAGGGGATCTGGCTACACCTTC
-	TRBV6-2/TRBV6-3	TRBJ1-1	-	CASSYSNNIRGTEAFF	TGTGCCAGCAGTTACTCGAATAACATCCGAGGCACTGAAGCTTTCTTT
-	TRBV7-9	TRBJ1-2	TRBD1	CASSLVTGAGYTF	TGTGCCAGCAGCTTAGTAACAGGGGCCGGCTACACCTTC
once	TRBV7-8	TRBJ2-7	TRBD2	CASSALAGVSYEQYF	TGTGCCAGCAGCGCCCTAGCGGGGGTCTCCTACGAGCAGTACTTC
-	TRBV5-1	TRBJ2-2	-	CASSLSQGGRGGTGELFF	TGCGCCAGCAGCTTGAGTCAAGGTGGCAGGGGCGGCACCGGGGAGCTGTTTTTT
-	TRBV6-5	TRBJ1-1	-	CASRTRERAFF	TGTGCCAGCAGGACAAGAGAGCGGGCTTTCTTT
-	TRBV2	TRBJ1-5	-	CASSDLLSRDTAERPQHF	TGTGCCAGCAGTGATCTTCTGTCCCGGGACACCGCTGAGCGGCCCCAGCATTTT
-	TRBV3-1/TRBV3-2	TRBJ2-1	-	CASSQRGRGSNEQFF	TGTGCCAGCAGCCAAAGGGGGAGGGGTAGCAATGAGCAGTTCTTC
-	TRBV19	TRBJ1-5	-	CASSIDSSNQPQHF	TGTGCCAGTAGTATTGACAGTAGCAATCAGCCCCAGCATTTT
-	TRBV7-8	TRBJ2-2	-	CASSLAGGGPGTGELFF	TGTGCCAGCAGCTTGGCCGGAGGAGGACCAGGCACCGGGGAGCTGTTTTTT
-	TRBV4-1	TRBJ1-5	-	CASSQEWQAQPQHF	TGCGCCAGCAGCCAAGAGTGGCAGGCACAGCCCCAGCATTTT
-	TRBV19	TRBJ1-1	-	CASSRTDRAEAFF	TGTGCCAGTAGCCGGACTGATCGGGCTGAAGCTTTCTTT
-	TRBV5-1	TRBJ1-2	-	CASSLGAGYGYTF	TGCGCCAGCAGCTTGGGAGCCGGCTATGGCTACACCTTC
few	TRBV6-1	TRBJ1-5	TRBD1	CASSEIDRGNQPQHF	TGTGCCAGCAGTGAAATAGACAGGGGAAATCAGCCCCAGCATTTT
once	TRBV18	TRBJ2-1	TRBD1	CASSPPNRGRTNEQFF	TGTGCCAGCTCACCACCGAACAGGGGGCGTACAAATGAGCAGTTCTTC
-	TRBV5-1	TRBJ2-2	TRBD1	CASSKGQGSNTGELFF	TGCGCCAGCAGCAAAGGACAGGGCTCGAACACCGGGGAGCTGTTTTTT
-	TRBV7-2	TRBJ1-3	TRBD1	CASSAFGTGASSGNTIYF	TGTGCCAGCAGCGCCTTCGGGACAGGTGCTTCCTCTGGAAACACCATATATTTT
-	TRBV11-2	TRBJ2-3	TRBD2	CASSLSGGNTDTQYF	TGTGCCAGCAGCCTTAGCGGGGGGAACACAGATACGCAGTATTTT
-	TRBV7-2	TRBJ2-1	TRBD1	CASSLAPGQGASGQFF	TGTGCCAGCAGCTTAGCGCCGGGACAGGGGGCGTCCGGGCAGTTCTTC
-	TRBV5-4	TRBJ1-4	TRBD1	CASSARQGTNEKLFF	TGTGCCAGCAGCGCCAGACAGGGAACTAATGAAAAACTGTTTTTT
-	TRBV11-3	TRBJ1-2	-	CASSLDPGFYYGYTF	TGTGCCAGCAGCTTAGATCCAGGGTTTTACTATGGCTACACCTTC
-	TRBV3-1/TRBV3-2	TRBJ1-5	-	CASSLTGTNQPQHF	TGTGCCAGCAGCCTAACAGGGACCAATCAGCCCCAGCATTTT
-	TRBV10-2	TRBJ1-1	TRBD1	CASSEPGQGNTEAFF	TGCGCCAGCAGTGAGCCCGGACAGGGGAACACTGAAGCTTTCTTT
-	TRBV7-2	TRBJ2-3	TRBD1	CASSLEQGADTQYF	TGTGCCAGCAGCTTAGAGCAGGGGGCAGATACGCAGTATTTT
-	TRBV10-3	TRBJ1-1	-	CAISDGGAGNTEAFF	TGTGCCATCAGTGATGGGGGGGCGGGAAACACTGAAGCTTTCTTT
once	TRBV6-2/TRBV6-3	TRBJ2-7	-	CASSKLQAEQYF	TGTGCCAGCAGTAAGCTACAGGCCGAGCAGTACTTC
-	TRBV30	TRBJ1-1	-	CAWSVSVQGGSEAFF	TGTGCCTGGAGTGTATCGGTACAGGGTGGCTCTGAAGCTTTCTTT
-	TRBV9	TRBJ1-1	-	CASSVGQVRNTEAFF	TGTGCCAGCAGCGTAGGGCAGGTGAGGAACACTGAAGCTTTCTTT
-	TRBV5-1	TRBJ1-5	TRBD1	CASSLGTGGYNQPQHF	TGCGCCAGCAGCTTGGGGACAGGGGGCTACAATCAGCCCCAGCATTTT
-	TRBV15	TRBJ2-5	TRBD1	CATSRDRGGRETQYF	TGTGCCACCAGCAGAGATAGAGGGGGCCGAGAGACCCAGTACTTC
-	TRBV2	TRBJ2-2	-	CASSAPGTPRITGELFF	TGTGCCAGCAGTGCCCCCGGGACTCCGAGAATAACCGGGGAGCTGTTTTTT
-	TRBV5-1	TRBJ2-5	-	CASSSSRAFETQYF	TGCGCCAGCAGCTCCAGCAGGGCCTTTGAGACCCAGTACTTC
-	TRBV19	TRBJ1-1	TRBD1	CASNNRGLLTEAFF	TGTGCCAGTAATAACAGGGGCTTGTTAACTGAAGCTTTCTTT
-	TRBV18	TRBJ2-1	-	CASSSGHPNEQFF	TGTGCCAGCTCATCCGGACACCCCAATGAGCAGTTCTTC
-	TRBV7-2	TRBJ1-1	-	CASSPPGTSYTEAFF	TGTGCCAGCTCGCCCCCGGGGACATCCTACACTGAAGCTTTCTTT
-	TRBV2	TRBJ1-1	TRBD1	CASRVDRARNTEAFF	TGTGCCAGCAGAGTTGACAGGGCTAGGAACACTGAAGCTTTCTTT